This T cell receptor (beta chain) was retrieved from a study of CD8+ T cells in alopecia areata. Looking at the study overall: The authors grafted skin from roughly 6-13-month-old C3H/HeJ donors with spontaneous alopecia onto 7-10-week-old female C3H/HeJ mice.

In each case, RNA was isolated and then reverse transcribed into cDNA as the sequencing template. Measured with immunoSEQ multiplex PCR; TCRdb has only the in-frame clones, and not every one. Singletons are absent from the sample, which has around 300,000 clones. Scientists pooled cutaneous lymph node cells and sorted them on CD4, CD8alpha, NKG2D, NKG2ACE and other markers. At least ten counts were recorded for this clone. No antigen is known for it. Gene names and germline refer to mouse. With the read ending 4 residues before the CDR3 end, the germline J gene is used to fill in that end. Overall study findings and caveats: Normal scalp showed lower clonality than lesional scalp, especially alopecia totalis/universalis. Unlike in mice, where it was clearer, TCR sharing across patients was less clear, possibly HLA-related.

The V gene's germline CDR1 is NSHNY and CDR2 SYGAGN. Trimming left V 5 bases short and J 2 bases short, with 4 bases between. The CDR3 runs 12 residues. The origin of this receptor is a C3H/HeJ mouse with alopecia areata. Mice of this strain are of MHC haplotype H2-k. Sequencing input: CD4+ T cells sorted from a lymph node. The chain is built from TRBV13-1 and TRBJ2-2; unclear D gene. CDR3 region: CASRQNTGQLYF. The CDR3 bases that were read are TGTGCCAGCAGACAGAACACCGGG.